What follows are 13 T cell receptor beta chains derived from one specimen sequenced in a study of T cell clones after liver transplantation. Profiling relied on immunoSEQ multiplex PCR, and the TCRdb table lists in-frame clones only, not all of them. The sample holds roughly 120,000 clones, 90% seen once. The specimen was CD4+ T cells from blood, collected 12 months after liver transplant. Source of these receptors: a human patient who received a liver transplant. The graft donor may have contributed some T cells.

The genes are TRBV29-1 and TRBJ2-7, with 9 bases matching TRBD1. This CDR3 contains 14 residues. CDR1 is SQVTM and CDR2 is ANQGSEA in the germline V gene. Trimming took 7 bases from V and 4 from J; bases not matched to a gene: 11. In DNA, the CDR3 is TGCAGCGCCCTGGCCGGACAGGGGATTTACGAGCAGTACTTC. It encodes CSALAGQGIYEQYF.

CDR3 sequence reads: CASSPFTGVTGELFF. Here the CDR3 DNA reads TGTGCCAGCTCACCGTTTACGGGAGTAACCGGGGAGCTGTTTTTT. J is TRBJ2-2 and V is TRBV18, with D perhaps matching TRBD2 (6 bases). CDR3 length: 15 amino acids. Trimming left V 3 bases short and J 5 bases short, with 13 bases between. The germline V gene has CDR1 KGHSH and CDR2 LQKENI.

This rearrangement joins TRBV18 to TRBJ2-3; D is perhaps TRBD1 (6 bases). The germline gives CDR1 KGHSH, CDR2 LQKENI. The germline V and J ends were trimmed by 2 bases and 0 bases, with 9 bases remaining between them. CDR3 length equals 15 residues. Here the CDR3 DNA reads TGTGCCAGCTCACCATGGACAGCTAGCACAGATACGCAGTATTTT. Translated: CASSPWTASTDTQYF. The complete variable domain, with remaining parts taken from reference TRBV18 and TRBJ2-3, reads NAGVMQNPRHLVRRRGQEARLRCSPMKGHSHVYWYRQLPEEGLKFMVYLQKENIIDESGMPKERFSAEFPKEGPSILRIQQVVRGDSAAYFCASSPWTASTDTQYFGPGTRLTVL.

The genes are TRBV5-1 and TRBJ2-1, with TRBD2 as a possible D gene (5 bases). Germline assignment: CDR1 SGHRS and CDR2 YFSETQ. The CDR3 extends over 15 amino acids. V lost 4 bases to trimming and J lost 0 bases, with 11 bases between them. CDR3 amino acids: CASSVAGNSYNEQFF. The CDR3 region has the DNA TGCGCCAGCAGCGTCGCCGGGAACTCCTACAATGAGCAGTTCTTC. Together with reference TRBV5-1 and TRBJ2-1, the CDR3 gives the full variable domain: KAGVTQTPRYLIKTRGQQVTLSCSPISGHRSVSWYQQTPGQGLQFLFEYFSETQRNKGNFPGRFSGRQFSNSRSEMNVSTLELGDSALYLCASSVAGNSYNEQFFGPGTRLTVL.

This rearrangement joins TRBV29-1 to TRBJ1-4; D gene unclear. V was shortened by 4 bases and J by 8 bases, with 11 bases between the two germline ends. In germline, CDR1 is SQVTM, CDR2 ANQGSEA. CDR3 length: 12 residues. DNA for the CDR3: TGCAGCGTTGCCCGCCTAGGGGAAAAACTGTTTTTT. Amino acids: CSVARLGEKLFF.

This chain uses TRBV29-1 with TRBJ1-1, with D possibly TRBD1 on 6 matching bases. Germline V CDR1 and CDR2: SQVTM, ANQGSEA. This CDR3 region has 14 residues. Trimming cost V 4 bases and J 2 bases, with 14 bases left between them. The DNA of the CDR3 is TGCAGCGTTGCGACGACAGGAGTTAACACTGAAGCTTTCTTT. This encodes CSVATTGVNTEAFF.

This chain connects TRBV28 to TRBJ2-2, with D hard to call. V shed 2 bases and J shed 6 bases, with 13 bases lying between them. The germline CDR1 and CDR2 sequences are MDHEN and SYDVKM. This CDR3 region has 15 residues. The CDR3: CASSLRMIAAGELFF. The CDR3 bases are TGTGCCAGCAGTTTAAGGATGATCGCCGCCGGGGAGCTGTTTTTT.

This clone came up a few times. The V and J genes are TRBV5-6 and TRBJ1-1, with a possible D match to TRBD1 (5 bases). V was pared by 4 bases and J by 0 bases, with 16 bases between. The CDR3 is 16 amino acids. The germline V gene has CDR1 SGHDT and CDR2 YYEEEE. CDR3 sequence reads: CASSVLGVQVNTEAFF. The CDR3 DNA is TGTGCCAGCAGCGTTCTGGGGGTGCAGGTGAACACTGAAGCTTTCTTT.

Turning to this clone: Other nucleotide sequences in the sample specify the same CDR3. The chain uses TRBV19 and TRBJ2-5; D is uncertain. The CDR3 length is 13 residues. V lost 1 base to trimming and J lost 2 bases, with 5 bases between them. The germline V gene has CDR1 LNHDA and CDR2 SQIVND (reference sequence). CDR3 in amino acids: CASSIGRQETQYF. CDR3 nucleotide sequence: TGTGCCAGTAGTATAGGGCGGCAAGAGACCCAGTACTTC.

The CDR3, as DNA: TGTGCCAGTAGTATAAGCGGGCTCAGCAATGAGCAGTTCTTC. Translating it yields CASSISGLSNEQFF. The V and J genes are TRBV19 and TRBJ2-1, with D perhaps TRBD2 (6 bases). This CDR3 has 14 amino acids. Per the germline V gene, CDR1 is LNHDA and CDR2 is SQIVND (reference sequence). Trimming stripped 2 bases from V and 6 bases from J, with 11 bases between.

The CDR3 DNA sequence: TGTGCCAGCAGTGTGACTAGCGGGGTTTACAATGAGCAGTTCTTC. Its translation: CASSVTSGVYNEQFF. This chain joins TRBV6-1 and TRBJ2-1, with 11 bases that match TRBD2. V gave up 4 bases and J gave up 4 bases; unmatched junction bases: 3. The CDR3 covers 15 residues. In germline, CDR1 is MNHNS, CDR2 SASEGT.

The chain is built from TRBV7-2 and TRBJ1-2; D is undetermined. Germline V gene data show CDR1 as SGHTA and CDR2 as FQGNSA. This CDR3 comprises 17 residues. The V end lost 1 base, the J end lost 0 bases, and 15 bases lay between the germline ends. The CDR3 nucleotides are TGTGCCAGCAGCTTAGGGGTTCGGGAGGGAGCTAACTATGGCTACACCTTC. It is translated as CASSLGVREGANYGYTF. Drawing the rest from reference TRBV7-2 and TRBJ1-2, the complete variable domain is GAGVSQSPSNKVTEKGKDVELRCDPISGHTALYWYRQSLGQGLEFLIYFQGNSAPDKSGLPSDRFSAERTGGSVSTLTIQRTQQEDSAVYLCASSLGVREGANYGYTFGSGTRLTVV.

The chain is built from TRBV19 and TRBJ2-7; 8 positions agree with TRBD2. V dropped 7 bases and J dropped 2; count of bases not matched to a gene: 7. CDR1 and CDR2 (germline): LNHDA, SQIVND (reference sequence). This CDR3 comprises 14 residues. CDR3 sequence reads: CASTPTSGAYEQYF. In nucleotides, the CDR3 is TGTGCCAGTACCCCAACTAGCGGTGCCTACGAGCAGTACTTC.